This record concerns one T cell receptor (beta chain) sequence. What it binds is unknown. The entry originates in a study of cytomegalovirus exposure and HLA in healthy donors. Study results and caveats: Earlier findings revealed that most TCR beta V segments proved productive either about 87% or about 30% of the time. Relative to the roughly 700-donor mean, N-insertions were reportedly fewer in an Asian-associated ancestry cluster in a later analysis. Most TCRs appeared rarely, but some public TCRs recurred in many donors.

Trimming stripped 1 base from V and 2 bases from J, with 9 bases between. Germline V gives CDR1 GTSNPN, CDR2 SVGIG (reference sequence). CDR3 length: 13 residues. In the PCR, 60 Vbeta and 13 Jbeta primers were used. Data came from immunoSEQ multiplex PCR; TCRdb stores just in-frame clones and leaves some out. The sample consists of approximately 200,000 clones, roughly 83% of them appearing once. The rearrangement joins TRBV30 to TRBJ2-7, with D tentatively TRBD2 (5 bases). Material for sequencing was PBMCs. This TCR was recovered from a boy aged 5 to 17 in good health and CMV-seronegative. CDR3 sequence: CAWSAGYAYEQYF. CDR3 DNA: TGTGCCTGGAGTGCGGGGTACGCCTACGAGCAGTACTTC.